The 20 T cell receptor beta chains below were found in one sample sequenced in a study of spatial heterogeneity in lung cancer. Time point: sample taken at primary tumor resection. Extraction of whole RNA from tumor, nontumor lung or frozen PBMC preceded unsorted sequencing. MiXCR, run by TCRdb on the 5' RACE reads, gives a single entry per CDR3 protein. The data contain tens of thousands of distinct CDR3 sequences, 13% of them seen just once; the ten biggest clones take up more than 7%. This sample comprised PBMCs, obtained at surgery. The receptors stem from a male donor with early-stage non-small cell lung cancer.

The chain carries TRBV7-2 and TRBJ2-7, with D perhaps matching TRBD1 or TRBD2 (5 bases each). Trimming took 6 bases from V and 2 from J, leaving 11 bases between them. Germline V gene data show CDR1 as SGHTA and CDR2 as FQGNSA. The CDR3 runs 13 residues. Written as DNA, the CDR3 is TGTGCCAGCAGGGGGGACGGCCCCTACGAGCAGTACTTC. Protein: CASRGDGPYEQYF.

This clonotype was observed a few times. The genes are TRBV6-5 and TRBJ2-7, with 8 bases that match TRBD2. The V gene's germline CDR1 is MNHEY and CDR2 SVGAGI. Trimming took 0 bases from V and 2 from J; bases not matched to a gene: 3. This CDR3 has 15 amino acids. CDR3 amino acids: CASSYSGLDTYEQYF. CDR3 bases: TGTGCCAGCAGTTACTCGGGACTAGATACCTACGAGCAGTACTTC.

This clonotype showed up just a few times. As DNA, the CDR3 is TGCAGTGCTAGACGCAGAGAAAATCAGCCCCAGCATTTT. Its translation: CSARRRENQPQHF. The chain joins TRBV20-1 to TRBJ1-5; D is undetermined. Deletions cut 2 bases from V and 4 bases from J, with 9 bases between. Germline V gene lookup returns CDR1 DFQATT and CDR2 SNEGSKA (reference sequence). CDR3 length: 13 amino acids.

Only a few counts were recorded for this clonotype. The chain carries TRBV7-2 and TRBJ2-7, with TRBD1 matching over 7 bases. After removal of 1 base from V and 3 bases from J, the junction contained 6 bases not matched to a gene. Germline CDR1 is SGHTA and CDR2 is FQGNSA. This CDR3 is built from 15 residues. CDR3 residues: CASSLGDRALYEQYF. CDR3 nucleotides: TGTGCCAGCAGCTTAGGAGACAGGGCCCTCTACGAGCAGTACTTC.

This clonotype was detected only a few times. V usage is TRBV11-3 and J usage is TRBJ2-1, with D possibly being TRBD2 (6 bases). Per the germline V gene, CDR1 is SGHNT and CDR2 is YENEEA. CDR3 length: 15 amino acids. V lost 0 bases to trimming and J lost 9 bases, with 15 bases between them. CDR3 bases: TGTGCCAGCAGCTTAGATCTTAGGGGCGGGGCTGAGCAGTTCTTC. Encoded protein: CASSLDLRGGAEQFF.

In its sample, this clonotype was seen many times. V gene TRBV29-1 combines with J gene TRBJ1-4; possibly TRBD1 for D (5 bases). Germline CDR1 SQVTM, CDR2 ANQGSEA. Trimming cost V 5 bases and J 0 bases, with 10 bases left between them. This CDR3 is built from 14 residues. CDR3 DNA sequence: TGCAGCGTTTATAGGGGAGCAACTAATGAAAAACTGTTTTTT. This gives the protein CSVYRGATNEKLFF.

There are many counts of this clonotype. This chain connects TRBV7-9 to TRBJ2-3; D gene uncertain. The CDR3 covers 12 residues. V gave up 1 base and J gave up 6 bases, with 5 bases separating them. Germline V gene data show CDR1 as SEHNR and CDR2 as FQNEAQ (reference sequence). CDR3 protein: CASSLGMDTQYF. CDR3 bases: TGTGCCAGCAGCTTAGGAATGGATACGCAGTATTTT.

The chain employs TRBV7-2 and TRBJ1-1, with TRBD1 as a possible D gene (6 bases). Trimming left V 4 bases short and J 5 bases short, with 14 bases between. The CDR3 extends over 14 amino acids. Looked up from germline, CDR1 is SGHTA and CDR2 is FQGNSA. The CDR3 DNA is TGTGCCAGCAGCTCAGGGAGGGGGACAACTGAAGCTTTCTTT. This translates into CASSSGRGTTEAFF.

As for this clonotype: Its ends do not fully match the called genes, so a read error is possible. The chain joins TRBV12-3 or TRBV12-4 to TRBJ2-2; no definite D call. The CDR3 totals 14 residues. The CDR3 DNA reads as TGTGCCAGCAGTTTAGGCGGTTACACCTGGGAGCTGTTTTTT. Encoded protein: CASSLGGYTWELFF.

This clonotype appeared many times. The J gene is TRBJ2-3, the V gene TRBV29-1, with 11 bases aligning to TRBD1. CDR3 length: 15 amino acids. Germline CDR1 SQVTM, CDR2 ANQGSEA. The V segment lost 8 bases and the J segment 3 bases; nucleotides outside the gene matches: 10. The CDR3: CSTSRGTGGTDTQYF. CDR3 nucleotide sequence: TGCAGCACCTCAAGAGGGACAGGGGGTACAGATACGCAGTATTTT.

V is TRBV6-2 or TRBV6-3 and J is TRBJ1-1; D gene ambiguous. V was cut by 0 bases and J by 4 bases, with 15 bases left in between. The CDR3 contains 16 residues. Looked up from germline, CDR1 is MNHEY and CDR2 is SVGEGT. CDR3 DNA sequence: TGTGCCAGCAGTTACTCGGGCAGGTCGATGAGCACTGAAGCTTTCTTT. As protein: CASSYSGRSMSTEAFF.

This clonotype was counted a few times. The genes are TRBV7-2 and TRBJ2-3; TRBD1 or TRBD2 may be the D gene (5 bases each). The V gene lost 0 bases and the J gene lost 2 bases, with 6 bases spanning the gap. Germline V lookup: CDR1 SGHTA, CDR2 FQGNSA. CDR3 size: 14 residues. CDR3 sequence (DNA): TGTGCCAGCAGCTTAGCGGGGACCACAGATACGCAGTATTTT. It is translated as CASSLAGTTDTQYF.

CDR3 protein: CSVYRAQGYTF. In DNA, the CDR3 is TGCAGCGTTTACAGGGCCCAAGGCTACACCTTC. The rearrangement uses TRBV20-1 and TRBJ1-2; D perhaps matches TRBD1 (6 bases). The CDR3 length is 11 residues. Germline values: CDR1 DFQATT, CDR2 SNEGSKA (reference sequence).

The chain has TRBV29-1 and TRBJ1-1, with D perhaps TRBD1 (6 bases). The V gene's germline CDR1 is SQVTM and CDR2 ANQGSEA. V lost 5 bases and J lost 8, with 15 bases in between. The CDR3 loop spans 12 amino acids. CDR3 region: CSVNRAGVEAFF. CDR3 DNA: TGCAGCGTTAACAGGGCTGGCGTAGAAGCTTTCTTT.

The J gene is TRBJ2-3, the V gene TRBV7-6; TRBD1 is a possible D gene (6 bases). The CDR3 is 13 amino acids. Trimming left V 5 bases short and J 5 bases short, with 11 bases between. CDR1 and CDR2 from the germline V gene are SGHVS and FNYEAQ. The CDR3 coding sequence is TGTGCCAGCAGCCCTACAGGGTTAGATACGCAGTATTTT. Translated: CASSPTGLDTQYF.

Only a few counts were recorded for this clonotype. The V and J genes are TRBV2 and TRBJ1-5; D possibly corresponds to TRBD1 (5 bases). Germline CDR1 reads SNHLY; CDR2 reads FYNNEI. This CDR3 contains 13 residues. The V and J ends lost 4 bases and 6 bases respectively, with 10 bases between them. This CDR3 reads CASSGDLSQPQHF. In nucleotides, the CDR3 is TGTGCCAGCAGTGGGGACCTTTCTCAGCCCCAGCATTTT.

This clonotype was counted many times. J is TRBJ2-5 and V is TRBV18; D may be TRBD2 (5 bases). The CDR3 loop spans 15 amino acids. The V end was cut by 6 bases, the J end by 1 base, with 15 bases between. Germline CDR1 reads KGHSH; CDR2 reads LQKENI. Here the CDR3 DNA reads TGTGCCAGCTCCACGATCCCCGGGATCCAAGAGACCCAGTACTTC. It specifies CASSTIPGIQETQYF.

This clonotype was detected only a few times. The chain uses TRBV7-2 and TRBJ2-3, with a possible D match to TRBD1 (5 bases). The V gene's germline CDR1 is SGHTA and CDR2 FQGNSA. V was cut by 4 bases and J by 1 base, with 15 bases left in between. The CDR3 totals 16 residues. CDR3 amino acids: CASSSITGRGTDTQYF. CDR3 sequence (DNA): TGTGCCAGCAGCTCTATCACGGGCAGGGGCACAGATACGCAGTATTTT.

In its sample, this clonotype was seen many times. The chain combines TRBV5-1 with TRBJ2-3; possibly TRBD2 for D (6 bases). The CDR3 consists of 15 residues. V lost 2 bases and J 0 bases, leaving 10 bases between the germline ends. Germline CDR1 is SGHRS and CDR2 is YFSETQ. Here the CDR3 reads CASSLAGTSTDTQYF. CDR3 sequence (DNA): TGCGCCAGCAGCTTAGCCGGGACTAGCACAGATACGCAGTATTTT. Combining the CDR3 with reference TRBV5-1 and TRBJ2-3 gives the whole variable domain KAGVTQTPRYLIKTRGQQVTLSCSPISGHRSVSWYQQTPGQGLQFLFEYFSETQRNKGNFPGRFSGRQFSNSRSEMNVSTLELGDSALYLCASSLAGTSTDTQYFGPGTRLTVL.

This clonotype was seen more than once but under ten times. V is TRBV6-2 or TRBV6-3 and J is TRBJ2-1; no clear D. The CDR3 consists of 11 residues. Trimming pared 6 bases from V and 7 bases from J, leaving 7 bases between. CDR1 and CDR2 from the germline V gene are MNHEY and SVGEGT. CDR3 protein: CASRSGNEQFF. CDR3 nucleotides: TGTGCCAGCAGGTCCGGGAATGAGCAGTTCTTC.